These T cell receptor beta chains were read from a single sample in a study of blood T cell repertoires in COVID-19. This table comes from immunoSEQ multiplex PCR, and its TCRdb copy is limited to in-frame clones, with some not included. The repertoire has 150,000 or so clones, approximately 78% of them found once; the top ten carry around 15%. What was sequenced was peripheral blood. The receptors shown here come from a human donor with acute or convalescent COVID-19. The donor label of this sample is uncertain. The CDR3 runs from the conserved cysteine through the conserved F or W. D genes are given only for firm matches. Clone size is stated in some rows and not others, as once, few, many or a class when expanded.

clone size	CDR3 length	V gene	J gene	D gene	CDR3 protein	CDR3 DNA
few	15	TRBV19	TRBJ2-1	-	CASSLRGWEYNEQFF	TGTGCCAGTAGCCTCCGGGGGTGGGAATACAATGAGCAGTTCTTC
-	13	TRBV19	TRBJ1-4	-	CASSIYGGGELFF	TGTGCCAGTAGTATATACGGCGGGGGCGAGCTGTTTTTT
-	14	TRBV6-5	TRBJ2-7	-	CASSYAGNTYEQYF	TGTGCCAGCAGTTACGCCGGGAATACCTACGAGCAGTACTTC
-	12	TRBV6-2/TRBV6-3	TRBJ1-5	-	CASSNDRQPQHF	TGTGCCAGCAGTAACGACAGGCAGCCCCAGCATTTT
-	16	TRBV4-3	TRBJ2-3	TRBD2	CASSQDQAGGTDTQYF	TGCGCCAGCAGCCAAGACCAAGCGGGGGGGACAGATACGCAGTATTTT
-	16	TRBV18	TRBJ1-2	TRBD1	CASSPPLAGGGYGYTF	TGTGCCAGCTCACCACCGCTAGCAGGGGGCGGCTATGGCTACACCTTC
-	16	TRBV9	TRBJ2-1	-	CASSVEAGGSYNEQFF	TGTGCCAGCAGCGTAGAAGCAGGTGGCTCCTACAATGAGCAGTTCTTC
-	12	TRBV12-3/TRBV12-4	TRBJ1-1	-	CASSLLGDGAFF	TGTGCCAGCAGTTTATTGGGAGATGGAGCTTTCTTT
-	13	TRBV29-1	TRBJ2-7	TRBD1	CSVGYRGSSEQYF	TGCAGCGTTGGATACAGGGGGTCTAGCGAGCAGTACTTC
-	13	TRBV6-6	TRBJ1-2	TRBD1	CASRGGQGLGYTF	TGTGCCAGCAGAGGGGGCCAGGGCCTTGGCTACACCTTC
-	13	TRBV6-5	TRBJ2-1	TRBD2	CASMLGGYNEQFF	TGTGCCAGCATGCTGGGGGGGTACAATGAGCAGTTCTTC
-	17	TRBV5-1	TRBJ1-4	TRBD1	CASRPGQVLSTNEKLFF	TGCGCCAGCAGACCGGGACAGGTCCTTTCAACTAATGAAAAACTGTTTTTT
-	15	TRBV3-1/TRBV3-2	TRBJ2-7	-	CASSHNQGSGGEQYF	TGTGCCAGCAGCCACAATCAGGGGTCGGGGGGTGAGCAGTACTTC
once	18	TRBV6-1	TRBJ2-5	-	CASSEEIRGSGVQETQYF	TGTGCCAGCAGTGAAGAGATAAGGGGGAGCGGGGTTCAAGAGACCCAGTACTTC
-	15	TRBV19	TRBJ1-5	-	CASSVRGTSNQPQHF	TGTGCCAGTAGTGTCCGGGGGACGAGCAATCAGCCCCAGCATTTT
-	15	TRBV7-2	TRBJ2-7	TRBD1	CASSLGTGATYEQYF	TGTGCCAGCAGCTTAGGGACAGGGGCAACCTACGAGCAGTACTTC
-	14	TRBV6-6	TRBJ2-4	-	CASRITGAKNIQYF	TGTGCCAGCAGGATCACAGGGGCCAAAAACATTCAGTACTTC
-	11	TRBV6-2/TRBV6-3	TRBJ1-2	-	CASSYRDGYTF	TGTGCCAGCAGTTATAGAGATGGCTACACCTTC
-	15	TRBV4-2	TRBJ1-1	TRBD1	CASSQVLGTGTEAFF	TGTGCCAGCAGCCAGGTTCTAGGGACAGGCACTGAAGCTTTCTTT
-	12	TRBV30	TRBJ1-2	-	CAWSRRSEGYTF	TGTGCCTGGAGTAGGCGGTCGGAGGGCTACACCTTC
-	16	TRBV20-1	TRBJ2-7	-	CSASRFPGRGSYEQYF	TGCAGTGCTAGTCGGTTTCCGGGCAGGGGTTCTTACGAGCAGTACTTC
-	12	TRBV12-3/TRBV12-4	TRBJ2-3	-	CASSPTADTQYF	TGTGCCAGCAGTCCCACGGCAGATACGCAGTATTTT
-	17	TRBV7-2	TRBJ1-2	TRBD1	CASSITGTGGFNYGYTF	TGTGCCAGCAGTATAACCGGGACAGGGGGTTTTAACTATGGCTACACCTTC
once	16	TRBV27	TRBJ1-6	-	CASSLKGGSYNSPLHF	TGTGCCAGCAGTTTAAAGGGAGGTTCCTATAATTCACCCCTCCACTTT
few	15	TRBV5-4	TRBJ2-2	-	CASSHPQGSTGELFF	TGTGCCAGCAGCCACCCCCAGGGAAGCACCGGGGAGCTGTTTTTT
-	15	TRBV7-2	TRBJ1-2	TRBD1	CASSPRGQVADGYTF	TGTGCCAGCAGCCCCCGAGGACAGGTTGCCGATGGCTACACCTTC
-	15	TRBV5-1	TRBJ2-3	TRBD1	CASRNGTGSTGTQYF	TGCGCCAGCAGAAACGGGACAGGGAGCACAGGTACGCAGTATTTT
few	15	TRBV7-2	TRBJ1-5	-	CASSFAGVGLNTQHF	TGTGCCAGCAGCTTCGCAGGGGTAGGCCTCAATACCCAGCATTTT
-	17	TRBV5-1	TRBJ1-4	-	CASSLRPPQITNEKLFF	TGCGCCAGCAGCTTGAGGCCGCCACAGATTACTAATGAAAAACTGTTTTTT
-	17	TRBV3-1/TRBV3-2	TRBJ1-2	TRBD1	CASSRLLTGTGGSGYTF	TGTGCCAGCAGCCGACTTCTTACCGGGACAGGGGGCAGTGGCTACACCTTC
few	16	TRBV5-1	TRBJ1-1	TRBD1	CASSLGQGGRNTEAFF	TGCGCCAGCAGCCTCGGACAGGGGGGCCGAAACACTGAAGCTTTCTTT
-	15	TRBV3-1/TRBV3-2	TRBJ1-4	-	CASSQVAGGNEKLFF	TGTGCCAGCAGCCAAGTCGCCGGGGGAAATGAAAAACTGTTTTTT
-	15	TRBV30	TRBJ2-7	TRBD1	CAWRGWTGGNYEQYF	TGTGCCTGGAGGGGATGGACAGGGGGTAACTACGAGCAGTACTTC
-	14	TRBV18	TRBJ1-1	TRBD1	CASSPPGTGVGAFF	TGTGCCAGCTCACCACCCGGGACAGGGGTAGGTGCTTTCTTT
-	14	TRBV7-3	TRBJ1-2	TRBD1	CASSLSGGQFGYTF	TGTGCCAGCAGCTTGTCAGGGGGCCAGTTTGGCTACACCTTC
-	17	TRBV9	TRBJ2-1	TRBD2	CASSAIPGTRAGNEQFF	TGTGCCAGCAGCGCTATTCCCGGGACTAGGGCCGGCAATGAGCAGTTCTTC
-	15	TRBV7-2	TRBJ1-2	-	CASSLGGGQTVGYTF	TGTGCCAGCAGCTTAGGGGGGGGCCAGACGGTTGGCTACACCTTC
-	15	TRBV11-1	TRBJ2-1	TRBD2	CASSRGVLALNEQFF	TGTGCCAGCAGCCGGGGGGTGCTAGCGTTAAATGAGCAGTTCTTC
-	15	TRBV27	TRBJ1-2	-	CASSLGQGGINGYTF	TGTGCCAGCAGTTTGGGTCAGGGAGGGATAAATGGCTACACCTTC
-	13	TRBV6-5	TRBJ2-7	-	CASSYSAGVEQYF	TGTGCCAGCAGTTACTCTGCAGGGGTCGAGCAGTACTTC
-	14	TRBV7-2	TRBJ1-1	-	CASSYTWGPTEAFF	TGTGCCAGCAGCTACACCTGGGGGCCCACTGAAGCTTTCTTT
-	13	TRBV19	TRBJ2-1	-	CASSGQTYNEQFF	TGTGCCAGTAGTGGACAGACCTACAATGAGCAGTTCTTC
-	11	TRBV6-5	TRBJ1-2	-	CATYFLSGYTF	TGTGCCACATACTTCTTGTCTGGCTACACCTTC
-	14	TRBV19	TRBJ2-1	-	CASNMLQVYNEQFF	TGTGCCAGTAATATGCTACAGGTCTACAATGAGCAGTTCTTC
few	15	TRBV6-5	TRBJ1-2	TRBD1	CASSQLTPDRGLNTF	TGTGCCAGCAGTCAACTTACCCCGGACAGGGGGCTAAACACCTTC
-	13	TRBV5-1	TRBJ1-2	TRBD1	CASREGTEDGYTF	TGCGCCAGCCGAGAAGGGACAGAAGATGGCTACACCTTC
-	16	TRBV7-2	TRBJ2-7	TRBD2	CASSPLERGATYEQYF	TGTGCCAGCAGCCCCCTAGAGCGGGGGGCAACCTACGAGCAGTACTTC